The present T cell receptor (beta chain) was sequenced within a study of blood T cell repertoires in COVID-19. In this sample, this clone turned up once. Germline V lookup: CDR1 SGHRS, CDR2 YFSETQ. V was shortened by 0 bases and J by 7 bases, with 12 bases between the two germline ends. CDR3 length: 14 residues. As processed by the authors: Estimation of nucleated cell counts was performed using reference gene primer amplification. Data came from immunoSEQ multiplex PCR; TCRdb stores just in-frame clones and leaves some out. The D gene and trimming were derived from the DNA, and the V and J assignments and clone size from that table. Among a few hundred thousand clones listed, 80% to 90% were seen once.

The chain uses TRBV5-1 and TRBJ2-3, with a possible D match to TRBD2 (7 bases). The sequence was collected from a woman aged 60 to 75 who had recovered from COVID-19. The sample taken for sequencing was PBMCs or T cells enriched from blood (not recorded which). The CDR3: CASSLGGGLHTQYF. CDR3 coding DNA: TGCGCCAGCAGCTTGGGGGGGGGCCTGCATACGCAGTATTTT.